The rows below give T cell receptor beta chains drawn from one sample of a study of cytomegalovirus exposure and HLA in healthy donors. Clones were sequenced by immunoSEQ multiplex PCR, and TCRdb holds only the in-frame ones, with some missing. Found here are about 150,000 clones, 85% to 90% of them singletons; the top ten hold over 3%. Material: PBMCs. The source of these receptors is a young woman in good health and CMV-seropositive. The CDR3 runs from the conserved cysteine through the conserved F or W. A D gene is named only where the DNA matches it firmly. Clone sizes are given selectively: once, few, many, or a class where the clone is expanded.

D gene,CDR3 length,V gene,J gene,clone size,CDR3 DNA,CDR3 protein
TRBD1,14,TRBV7-9,TRBJ2-7,.,TGTGCCAGCAGCCCTCGACAGGGGGCCCGCGAGCAGTACTTC,CASSPRQGAREQYF
TRBD2,17,TRBV7-2,TRBJ2-3,.,TGTGCCAGCAGCTTAGTCTCTAGCGGGGCTAGCACAGATACGCAGTATTTT,CASSLVSSGASTDTQYF
TRBD1,17,TRBV19,TRBJ1-5,.,TGTGCCAGTAGTCTTAGACCGACAGGGGCGCTCAATCAGCCCCAGCATTTT,CASSLRPTGALNQPQHF
.,17,TRBV11-3,TRBJ2-5,.,TGTGCCAGCAGCTTAGATGCTTCTGACCGACTAGGGGAGACCCAGTACTTC,CASSLDASDRLGETQYF
.,12,TRBV29-1,TRBJ2-1,.,TGCAGCGTGGGGGGTCGTTACAATGAGCAGTTCTTC,CSVGGRYNEQFF
TRBD2,14,TRBV29-1,TRBJ2-2,.,TGCAGCGTTGAGGCGGGACTAAACACCGGGGAGCTGTTTTTT,CSVEAGLNTGELFF
TRBD2,14,TRBV28,TRBJ2-7,.,TGTGCCAGCACCCCCTGGGAGGGCTCCTACGAGCAGTACTTC,CASTPWEGSYEQYF
.,14,TRBV12-2,TRBJ1-5,.,TGTGCAAGTCGCCCCGGGGGGGGCCATCAGCCCCAGCATTTT,CASRPGGGHQPQHF
TRBD1,15,TRBV25-1,TRBJ1-1,.,TGTGCCAGCAGTGAAATGGGACAGAAGAACACTGAAGCTTTCTTT,CASSEMGQKNTEAFF
TRBD1,16,TRBV7-9,TRBJ2-7,.,TGTGCCAGCAGTTCCACCGGGACAGGGAGCTCCTACGAGCAGTACTTC,CASSSTGTGSSYEQYF
TRBD1,14,TRBV19,TRBJ2-7,few,TGTGCCAGTGGCCGGGACAGAAGGTCCTACGAGCAGTACTTC,CASGRDRRSYEQYF
.,14,TRBV10-3,TRBJ2-7,.,TGTGCCATCAGTGATGCTACGAGGGGGTACGAGCAGTACTTC,CAISDATRGYEQYF
.,12,TRBV28,TRBJ1-5,.,TGTGCCAGCAGTCTCCTCGATCAGCCCCAGCATTTT,CASSLLDQPQHF
.,14,TRBV30,TRBJ1-3,.,TGTGCCTGGATGCTCCTAAACTCTGGAAACACCATATATTTT,CAWMLLNSGNTIYF
TRBD2,19,TRBV2,TRBJ2-1,.,TGTGCCAGCAGTGAACCTGGGGTACTAGCGGGAGGCTCCTACAATGAGCAGTTCTTC,CASSEPGVLAGGSYNEQFF
.,13,TRBV11-1,TRBJ2-5,.,TGTGCCAGCAGCTTAGAGGGGTTGGAGACCCAGTACTTC,CASSLEGLETQYF
TRBD2,15,TRBV28,TRBJ2-1,.,TGTGCCAGCATCGAGACTAGCGGGAGGTTCAATGAGCAGTTCTTC,CASIETSGRFNEQFF
.,12,TRBV11-3,TRBJ2-3,once,TGTGCCAGCAGCATTCCTCCGGATACGCAGTATTTT,CASSIPPDTQYF